A selection of T cell receptor beta chains follows, all from one sample in a study of CD8+ T cells in alopecia areata. Libraries were prepared by immunoSEQ multiplex PCR; TCRdb keeps only in-frame clonotypes and omits some of them. The sample holds 170,000 or so clones, more than 60% seen once. The source was CD4+ T cells sorted from blood, collected at week 0. Receptors were obtained from a human donor with alopecia areata. Each CDR3 is given with its conserved first and last residue.

TRBV29-1	TRBJ1-5	CSVGDRRNQPQHF
TRBV7-8	TRBJ2-1	CASSPMGTVVGNEQFF
TRBV4-3	TRBJ1-2	CASSQDQAGAIYGYTF
TRBV30	TRBJ1-3	CAWDRPPLDTIYF
TRBV5-1	TRBJ2-1	CASSQRGAGEQFF
TRBV7-2	TRBJ2-5	CASSLQATRWRETQYF
TRBV29-1	TRBJ1-2	CSVDRGAYGYTF
TRBV7-2	TRBJ1-5	CASSLVGSLNQPQHF
TRBV18	TRBJ2-7	CASSPPIRTGEYEQYF
TRBV10-3	TRBJ2-1	CATQNGPNEQFF
TRBV5-1	TRBJ2-1	CASSPLDPNEQFF
TRBV15	TRBJ2-5	CATSRDAGKQETQYF
TRBV14	TRBJ2-7	CASSQSGTGAEQYF
TRBV7-6	TRBJ2-7	CASSLVGGGVGEQYF
TRBV15	TRBJ1-2	CATSVGTGLNYGYTF
TRBV29-1	TRBJ2-1	CSVAFRAGGQFF
TRBV27	TRBJ2-5	CASSKTSGGRKTQYF
TRBV7-2	TRBJ2-2	CASSFDRAGNTGELFF
TRBV2	TRBJ1-1	CASRGQPNTEAFF
TRBV6-5	TRBJ1-2	CASSYSPGDNYGYTF
TRBV30	TRBJ1-6	CAAIPTGNLASPLHF
TRBV30	TRBJ1-1	CAWSAWGNTEAFF
TRBV7-9	TRBJ1-5	CASSLDPNQPQHF
TRBV27	TRBJ2-7	CASSFDREGYEQYF
TRBV29-1	TRBJ2-7	CSVEAIRGGEQYF
TRBV30	TRBJ1-5	CAWSLGQGEQPQHF
TRBV27	TRBJ2-6	CASSSGANVLTF
TRBV30	TRBJ2-1	CACKTATSSYNEQFF